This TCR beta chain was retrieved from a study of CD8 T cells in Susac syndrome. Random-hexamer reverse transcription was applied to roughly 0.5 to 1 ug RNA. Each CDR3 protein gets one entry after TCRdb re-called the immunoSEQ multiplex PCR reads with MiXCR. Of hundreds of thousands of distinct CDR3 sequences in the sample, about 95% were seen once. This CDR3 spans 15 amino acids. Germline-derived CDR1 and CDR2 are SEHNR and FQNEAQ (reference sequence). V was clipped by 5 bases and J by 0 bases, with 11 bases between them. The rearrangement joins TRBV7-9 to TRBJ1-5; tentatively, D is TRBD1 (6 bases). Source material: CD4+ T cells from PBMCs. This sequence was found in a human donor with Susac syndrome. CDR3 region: CASSRDMNSNQPQHF. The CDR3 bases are TGTGCCAGCAGCCGGGACATGAATAGCAATCAGCCCCAGCATTTT.